A single sample is the source of the 17 T cell receptor beta chains below, sequenced in a study of control samples from healthy donors and cancer patients. Profiling relied on immunoSEQ multiplex PCR, and the TCRdb table lists in-frame clones only, not all of them. The sample carries over 50,000 clones, around 95% recorded once. The sequenced sample was blood. The receptors stem from a woman younger than 35 in good health.

For the CDR3, the DNA is TGTGCCAGCACCTTAACCGGGGCGCGAGGAAACACCATATATTTT. It specifies CASTLTGARGNTIYF. The chain employs TRBV28 and TRBJ1-3, with D possibly being TRBD1 (5 bases). The CDR3 extends over 15 amino acids. Germline-derived CDR1 and CDR2 are MDHEN and SYDVKM. V was trimmed by 7 bases and J by 4 bases, leaving 17 bases between them.

The V call is TRBV9, the J call TRBJ2-1, with TRBD2 matching over 11 bases. In germline, CDR1 is SGDLS, CDR2 YYNGEE. V gave up 0 bases and J gave up 10 bases; unmatched junction bases: 6. The CDR3 is 15 amino acids. For the CDR3, the DNA is TGTGCCAGCAGCGTAGAAGTACTAGCGGGAGCCGAGCAGTTCTTC. It yields the protein CASSVEVLAGAEQFF.

The rearrangement uses TRBV6-5 and TRBJ2-5, with 12 bases lining up with TRBD2. V lost 5 bases and J lost 1; bases outside the gene matches: 2. This CDR3 has 15 residues. Germline V lookup: CDR1 MNHEY, CDR2 SVGAGI. The CDR3 spells CASSTSGGTQETQYF. CDR3 nucleotides: TGTGCCAGCAGTACTAGCGGGGGGACCCAAGAGACCCAGTACTTC.

The rearrangement joins TRBV6-2 or TRBV6-3 to TRBJ2-7; possibly TRBD1 for D (6 bases). Deletions cut 2 bases from V and 6 bases from J, with 11 bases between. From germline, CDR1 is MNHEY and CDR2 SVGEGT. The CDR3 is 13 residues long. Here the CDR3 reads CASSYRDTGEQYF. Here the CDR3 DNA reads TGTGCCAGCAGTTACCGGGACACCGGCGAGCAGTACTTC.

The rearrangement joins TRBV5-4 to TRBJ2-5; TRBD2 agrees at 8 bases. The germline V gene has CDR1 SGHNT and CDR2 YYREEE (reference sequence). CDR3 length equals 17 residues. The trim removed 5 bases at V and 5 bases at J, leaving 17 bases unmatched. Here the CDR3 reads CASRPSFSGTRVETQYF. The CDR3, as DNA: TGTGCCAGCAGGCCCTCCTTTTCCGGGACTAGAGTCGAGACCCAGTACTTC.

A remark on this clone: At the DNA level, this CDR3 is encoded by other sequences in the same sample as well. The chain joins TRBV15 to TRBJ1-1; D not certain. The CDR3 length is 14 residues. Per the germline V gene, CDR1 is LNHNV and CDR2 is YYDKDF (reference sequence). V was cut by 0 bases and J by 1 base, with 6 bases left in between. The CDR3 reads CATSRDIPNTEAFF. The CDR3 DNA follows: TGTGCCACCAGCAGAGATATACCGAACACTGAAGCTTTCTTT.

This sequence joins TRBV30 and TRBJ1-3, with D possibly TRBD1 on 5 matching bases. V lost 2 bases, J lost 3 bases, and 14 bases lay in between. This CDR3 has 15 residues. The germline CDR1 and CDR2 sequences are GTSNPN and SVGIG (reference sequence). CDR3 in amino acids: CAWSFKAQGGNTIYF. The DNA of the CDR3 is TGTGCCTGGAGTTTCAAGGCCCAGGGTGGAAACACCATATATTTT.

The V gene is TRBV4-3, the J gene TRBJ2-7; D is uncertain. The V and J ends lost 0 bases and 3 bases respectively, with 21 bases between them. The CDR3 runs 18 residues. Per the germline V gene, CDR1 is LGHNA and CDR2 is YSLEER. CDR3 bases: TGCGCCAGCAGCCAAGACGCTGACCCCCCTTCGAGTTTCTACGAGCAGTACTTC. This translates into CASSQDADPPSSFYEQYF.

This chain joins TRBV28 and TRBJ1-1, with D possibly TRBD1 on 6 matching bases. Trimming pared 7 bases from V and 3 bases from J, leaving 12 bases between. From germline, CDR1 is MDHEN and CDR2 SYDVKM. The length of the CDR3 is 13 residues. The CDR3 sequence is CASIQGGDTEAFF. The DNA for the CDR3 is TGTGCCAGCATTCAAGGGGGGGACACTGAAGCTTTCTTT. The full variable domain, completed using reference TRBV28 and TRBJ1-1, is DVKVTQSSRYLVKRTGEKVFLECVQDMDHENMFWYRQDPGLGLRLIYFSYDVKMKEKGDIPEGYSVSREKKERFSLILESASTNQTSMYLCASIQGGDTEAFFGQGTRLTVV.

A single count supports this clone. The V call is TRBV3-1 (or the pseudogene TRBV3-2), the J call TRBJ2-7; no definite D call. The CDR3 extends over 11 amino acids. From germline, CDR1 is LGHDT and CDR2 YNNKEL (reference sequence). With 0 bases removed from V and 7 bases from J, the gap between germline ends came to 4 bases. The CDR3 bases are TGTGCCAGCAGCCAAGATTTAGAGCAGTACTTC. Translation: CASSQDLEQYF.

This clone appeared once. The gene calls are TRBV29-1 and TRBJ2-3; 10 positions agree with TRBD2. The CDR3 is 16 amino acids. Trimming at V came to 1 base and at J to 8 bases, leaving 12 bases not matched to a gene. Germline V gene sequence: CDR1 SQVTM, CDR2 ANQGSEA. In nucleotides, the CDR3 is TGCAGCGTTGAAGCGAGGTGGGGGACTAGCGTGGGTACGCAGTATTTT. As protein: CSVEARWGTSVGTQYF.

The rearrangement uses TRBV19 and TRBJ2-3; D unclear. Trimming left V 1 base short and J 4 bases short, with 9 bases between. Germline lookup yields CDR1 LNHDA and CDR2 SQIVND (reference sequence). The CDR3 loop spans 14 amino acids. The DNA of the CDR3 is TGTGCCAGTAGTATAGTGGAGTTCGCAGATACGCAGTATTTT. Translating it yields CASSIVEFADTQYF.

The gene calls are TRBV7-9 and TRBJ1-6; D gene ambiguous. CDR3 length: 15 amino acids. V was shortened by 3 bases and J by 3 bases, with 9 bases between the two germline ends. Germline CDR1 reads SEHNR; CDR2 reads FQNEAQ (reference sequence). In DNA, the CDR3 is TGTGCCAGCAGCTTTACGGGAGTCTATAATTCACCCCTCCACTTT. It translates to CASSFTGVYNSPLHF.

The chain joins TRBV21-1 to TRBJ1-1. TRBV21-1 is listed as a pseudogene. The CDR3 runs to 15 residues. The CDR3 coding sequence is TGTGCCAGCAGCAAAAGGGGGGGATTGAACACTGAAGCTTTCTTT. Amino acid sequence: CASSKRGGLNTEAFF.

This clone was observed once. This chain joins TRBV6-5 and TRBJ2-7; D gene unclear. V lost 0 bases to trimming and J lost 4 bases, with 7 bases between them. Germline V gene lookup returns CDR1 MNHEY and CDR2 SVGAGI. CDR3 length: 13 amino acids. The CDR3 loop is CASSYSAGYEQYF. The CDR3 DNA is TGTGCCAGCAGTTACTCGGCTGGGTACGAGCAGTACTTC.

This chain uses TRBV7-8 with TRBJ1-4; tentatively, D is TRBD1 (6 bases). CDR1 is SGHVS, CDR2 FQNEAQ, per germline. Deletions cut 5 bases from V and 0 bases from J, with 19 bases between. The CDR3 runs to 18 residues. The CDR3 loop is CASSPDRIYYATNEKLFF. The CDR3 coding sequence is TGTGCCAGCAGCCCGGACAGAATTTATTATGCAACTAATGAAAAACTGTTTTTT.

The CDR3 loop reads CASRTAVNYEQYF. CDR3 DNA sequence: TGTGCCAGCAGAACGGCCGTCAACTACGAGCAGTACTTC. V usage is TRBV2 and J usage is TRBJ2-7; D unclear. The CDR3 is 13 amino acids. CDR1 and CDR2 (germline): SNHLY, FYNNEI. The germline V and J ends were trimmed by 6 bases and 3 bases, with 12 bases remaining between them.